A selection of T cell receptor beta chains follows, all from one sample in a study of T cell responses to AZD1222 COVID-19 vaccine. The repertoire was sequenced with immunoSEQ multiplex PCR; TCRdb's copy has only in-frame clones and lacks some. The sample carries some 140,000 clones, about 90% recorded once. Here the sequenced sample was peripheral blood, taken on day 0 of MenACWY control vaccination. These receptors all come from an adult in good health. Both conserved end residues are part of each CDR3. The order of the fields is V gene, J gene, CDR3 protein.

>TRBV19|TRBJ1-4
CASRAEGNRGEKLFF
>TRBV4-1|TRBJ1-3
CASSQVRDRGTGNTIYF
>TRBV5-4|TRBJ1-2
CASSVDSRGYTF
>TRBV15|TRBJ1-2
CATSTRSYGYTF
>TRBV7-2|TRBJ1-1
CASKLNGGHTEAFF
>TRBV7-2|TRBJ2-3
CASSLFGKDTQYF
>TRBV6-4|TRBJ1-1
CASSDGRGHTEAFF
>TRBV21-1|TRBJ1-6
CASSTSYNSPLHF
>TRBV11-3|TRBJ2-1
CASSTPGQLNNNEQFF
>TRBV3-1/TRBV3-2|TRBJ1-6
CASSLNRGYSPLHF
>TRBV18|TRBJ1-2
CASSPSTDADYGYTF
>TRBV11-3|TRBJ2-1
CASSLVLRQGAGNEQFF
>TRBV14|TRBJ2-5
CASSASKVWWTGQETQYF
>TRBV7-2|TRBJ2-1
CASSLTGAYNEQFF
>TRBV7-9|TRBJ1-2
CASSFRGGGYTF
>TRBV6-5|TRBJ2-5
CASSMTAPQETQYF
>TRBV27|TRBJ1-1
CASSTRTGGTEAFF
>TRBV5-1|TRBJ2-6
CASRMESGANVLTF
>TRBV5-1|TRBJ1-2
CASSLGSGTLEDGYTF
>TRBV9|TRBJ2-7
CASSVRGLDGEQYF
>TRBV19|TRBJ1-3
CASSIFQGGSGNTIYF
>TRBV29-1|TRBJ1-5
CSVKSREPQHF
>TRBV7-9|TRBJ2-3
CASSLAQLGEQYF
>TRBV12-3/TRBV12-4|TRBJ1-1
CASSINSGTEAFF
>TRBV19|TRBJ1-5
CASSLGRGSNQPQHF
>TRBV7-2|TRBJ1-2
CASSIGQGYYGYTF
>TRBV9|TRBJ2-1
CASSLGTSGRVSEQFF
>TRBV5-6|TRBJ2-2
CASSFTGGWAANTGELFF
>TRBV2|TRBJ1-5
CASSVRALSNQPQHF
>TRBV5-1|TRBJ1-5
CASSLGDAFNQPQHF
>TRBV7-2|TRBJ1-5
CASSLSRGNQPQHF
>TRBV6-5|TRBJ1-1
CASSRGRTGGTEAFF
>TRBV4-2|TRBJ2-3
CASSQDRGGSTDTQYF
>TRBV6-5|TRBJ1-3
CASTVLAGNTIYF
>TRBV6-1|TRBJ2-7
CASSEIRDTSYEQYF
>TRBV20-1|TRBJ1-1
CSASKGSLNTEAFF
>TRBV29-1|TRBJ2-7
CSVTPGAGRSGSYEQYF
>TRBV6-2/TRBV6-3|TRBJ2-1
CASSLAGGWGEQFF
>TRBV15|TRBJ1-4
CATSRDRYPNEKLFF
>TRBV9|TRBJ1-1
CASSVVVATDRVPEAFF
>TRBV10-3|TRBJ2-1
CAITDRSSYNEQFF
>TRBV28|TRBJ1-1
CASWDRLNTEAFF
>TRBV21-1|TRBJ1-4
CASSKGAGPNEKLFF
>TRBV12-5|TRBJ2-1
CASGGTSREQFF
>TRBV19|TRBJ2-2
CASSAQGTGELFF
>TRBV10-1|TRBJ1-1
CASSLTGITEAFF
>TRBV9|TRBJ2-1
CASSVGTGRNEQFF
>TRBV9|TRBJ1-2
CASSVQGTNYGYTF
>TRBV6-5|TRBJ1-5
CASSPTDNPWQPQHF
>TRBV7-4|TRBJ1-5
CASSSRRHRVWNQPQHF
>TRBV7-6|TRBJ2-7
CASSGGTSGRETQYF
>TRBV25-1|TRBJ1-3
CASTKGGSGNTIYF
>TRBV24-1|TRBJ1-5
CATSEAGANQPQHF
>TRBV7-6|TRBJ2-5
CASSLWTSGRGETQYF
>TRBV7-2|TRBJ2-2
CASSLYMGPGELFF
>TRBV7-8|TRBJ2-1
CASTPGLAEYNEQFF
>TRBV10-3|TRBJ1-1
CAISGRQASDTEAFF
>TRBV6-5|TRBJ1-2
CASRHRRVTNYGYTF
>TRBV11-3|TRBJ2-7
CASSLVLGGAYEQYF